Presented here are 3 T cell receptor beta chains from one specimen sequenced in a study of cytomegalovirus exposure and HLA in healthy donors. The PCR made use of 60 Vbeta and 13 Jbeta primers. TCRdb's copy holds only in-frame clones and misses some; the assay was immunoSEQ multiplex PCR. This sample has roughly 100,000 clones, with about 70% found just once. The sequenced material came from PBMCs. Every receptor here comes from a young man in good health and CMV-seronegative.

V and J are TRBV7-3 and TRBJ2-3; D is ambiguous. With 2 bases removed from V and 6 bases from J, the gap between germline ends came to 9 bases. CDR1 and CDR2 (germline): SGHTA, FQGTGA. CDR3 length equals 13 residues. Here the CDR3 DNA reads TGTGCCAGCAGCTTATCAGTCAGGGATACGCAGTATTTT. Encoded protein: CASSLSVRDTQYF.

As regards this clone: The junction and the germline gene differ at one end; a read error may be behind it. This chain connects TRBV7-9 to TRBJ2-7, with D possibly being TRBD1 (6 bases). The CDR3 is 14 amino acids. Germline V gene sequence: CDR1 SEHNR, CDR2 FQNEAQ (reference sequence). CDR3 region: CASSLVGDTYGQYF. CDR3 in DNA: TGTGCCAGCAGCTTAGTAGGGGACACCTACGGGCAGTACTTC. Full variable domain (remainder filled in from reference TRBV7-9 and TRBJ2-7): DTGVSQNPRHKITKRGQNVTFRCDPISEHNRLYWYRQTLGQGPEFLTYFQNEAQLEKSRLLSDRFSAERPKGSFSTLEIQRTEQGDSAMYLCASSLVGDTYGQYFGPGTRLTVT.

This clone was seen a handful of times. The chain combines TRBV4-3 with TRBJ2-3, with D tentatively TRBD2 (6 bases). Trimming shortened V by 4 bases and J by 0 bases, and 11 bases separated the two germline ends. Germline CDR1 reads LGHNA; CDR2 reads YSLEER. This CDR3 is built from 15 residues. CDR3 region: CASSLAVLSTDTQYF. The CDR3, as DNA: TGCGCCAGCAGCCTAGCGGTCCTTAGCACAGATACGCAGTATTTT.